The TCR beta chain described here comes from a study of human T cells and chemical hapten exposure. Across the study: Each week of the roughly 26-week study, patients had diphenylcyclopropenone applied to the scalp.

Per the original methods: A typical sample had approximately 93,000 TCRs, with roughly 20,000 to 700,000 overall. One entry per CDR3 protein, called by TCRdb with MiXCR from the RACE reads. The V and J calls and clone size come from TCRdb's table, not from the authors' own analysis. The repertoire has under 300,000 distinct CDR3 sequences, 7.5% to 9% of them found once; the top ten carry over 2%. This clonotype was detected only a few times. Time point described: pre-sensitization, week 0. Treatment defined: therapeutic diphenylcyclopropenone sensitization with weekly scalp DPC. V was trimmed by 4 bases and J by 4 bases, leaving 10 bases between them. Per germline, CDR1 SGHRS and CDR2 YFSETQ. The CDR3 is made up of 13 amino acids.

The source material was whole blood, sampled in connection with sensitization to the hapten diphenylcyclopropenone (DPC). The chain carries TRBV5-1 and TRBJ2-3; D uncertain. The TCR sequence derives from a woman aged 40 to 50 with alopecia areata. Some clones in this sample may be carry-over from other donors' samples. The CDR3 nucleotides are TGCGCCAGCAGCCCGTTCCAGGCAGATACGCAGTATTTT. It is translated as CASSPFQADTQYF.